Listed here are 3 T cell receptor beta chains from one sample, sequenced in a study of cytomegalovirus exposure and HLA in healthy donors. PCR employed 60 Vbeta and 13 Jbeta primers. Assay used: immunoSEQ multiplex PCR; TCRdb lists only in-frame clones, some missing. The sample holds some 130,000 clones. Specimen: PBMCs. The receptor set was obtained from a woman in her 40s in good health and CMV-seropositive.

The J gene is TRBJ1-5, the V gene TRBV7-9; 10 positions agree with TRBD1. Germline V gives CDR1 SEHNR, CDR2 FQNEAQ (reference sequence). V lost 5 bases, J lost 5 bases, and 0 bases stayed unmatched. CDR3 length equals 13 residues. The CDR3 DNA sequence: TGTGCCAGCAGCGGGACAGGGGATCAGCCCCAGCATTTT. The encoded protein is CASSGTGDQPQHF.

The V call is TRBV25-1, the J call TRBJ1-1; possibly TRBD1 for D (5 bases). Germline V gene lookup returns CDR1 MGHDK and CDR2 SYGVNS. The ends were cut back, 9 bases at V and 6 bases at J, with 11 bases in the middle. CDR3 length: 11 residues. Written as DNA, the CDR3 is TGTGCCAGTGTTACAGGTCCTGAAGCTTTCTTT. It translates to CASVTGPEAFF.

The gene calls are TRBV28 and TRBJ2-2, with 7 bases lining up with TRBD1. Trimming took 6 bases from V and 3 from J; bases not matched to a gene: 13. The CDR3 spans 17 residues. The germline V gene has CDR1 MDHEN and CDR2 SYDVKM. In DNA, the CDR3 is TGTGCCAGCAGAGGGGTTACAGGGGATTGGGACACCGGGGAGCTGTTTTTT. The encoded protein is CASRGVTGDWDTGELFF.